This TCR beta chain was sequenced in a study of blood T cell repertoires in COVID-19. In the study overall: Acute and convalescent COVID-19 samples came from the United States, Italy and Spain. PBMCs, B-cell-depleted T cells, or T cells were the source of the cDNA or gDNA that made up the material.

Germline CDR1 reads LNHDA; CDR2 reads SQIVND (reference sequence). The V and J ends lost 6 bases and 1 base respectively, with 12 bases between them. This CDR3 comprises 14 residues. Source study methods: Estimates of nucleated cell counts were drawn from the amplification of reference gene primers. Assay: immunoSEQ multiplex PCR; the TCRdb copy retains only in-frame clones and omits some. Clone size and V and J calls were adopted from that table, with D and trimming inferred from the DNA. Among approximately 130,000 clones listed, 70% to 90% were seen once. The sample was peripheral blood. The chain combines TRBV19 with TRBJ1-1, with D perhaps TRBD1 (6 bases). The source of this sequence is a human donor in a cohort sampled during active COVID-19. The CDR3 region is CASRSPGQNTEAFF. The CDR3 nucleotides are TGTGCCAGTAGGTCACCGGGACAGAACACTGAAGCTTTCTTT.